The 18 T cell receptor beta chains in this list originate from one sample, sequenced in a study of CD8+ T cells in alopecia areata. cDNA reverse transcribed from extracted RNA served as the sequencing template. Some clones are missing from TCRdb's copy, which holds only in-frame ones; the method was immunoSEQ multiplex PCR. Found here are approximately 280,000 clones, 55% to 75% of them singletons; the top ten hold approximately 1.8%. Treatment in this sample: oral pan-JAK inhibitor, 5-10 mg twice daily. This sample comprised CD4+ T cells sorted from blood, obtained at week 24, from a patient treated with tofacitinib. The receptors stem from a human donor with alopecia areata.

A few counts support this clone. V and J are TRBV4-3 and TRBJ2-1; D not resolved. Looked up from germline, CDR1 is LGHNA and CDR2 is YSLEER. The CDR3 consists of 15 residues. Trimming pared 1 base from V and 7 bases from J, leaving 14 bases between. CDR3: CASSQAALRVNEQFF. Here the CDR3 DNA reads TGCGCCAGCAGCCAAGCCGCCTTGCGAGTGAATGAGCAGTTCTTC.

The gene calls are TRBV7-9 and TRBJ1-6; 12 bases align to TRBD1. Germline trimming cut 5 bases from V and 7 bases from J; bases unmatched to any gene: 3. Germline CDR1 SEHNR, CDR2 FQNEAQ (reference sequence). There are 15 residues in the CDR3. The chain's CDR3 is CASSLGQGANSPLHF. As DNA, the CDR3 is TGTGCCAGCAGCCTGGGACAGGGGGCAAATTCACCCCTCCACTTT.

This clone was seen a handful of times. V is TRBV29-1 and J is TRBJ2-6; D remains ambiguous. The CDR3 runs 14 residues. Germline loops: CDR1 SQVTM, CDR2 ANQGSEA. V was shortened by 2 bases and J by 4 bases, with 9 bases between the two germline ends. As DNA, the CDR3 is TGCAGCGTTGAACCTCTCCCGGGGGCCAACGTCCTGACTTTC. Amino acid sequence: CSVEPLPGANVLTF.

This clone came up a few times. The chain is built from TRBV5-1 and TRBJ2-7; 10 bases align to TRBD2. The CDR3 sequence is 16 residues long. The germline V gene has CDR1 SGHRS and CDR2 YFSETQ. The trim removed 2 bases at V and 2 bases at J, leaving 7 bases unmatched. The CDR3 spells CASSFPSGGTTYEQYF. Here the CDR3 DNA reads TGCGCCAGCAGCTTCCCTAGCGGGGGAACCACCTACGAGCAGTACTTC.

The genes are TRBV7-9 and TRBJ1-2; tentatively, D is TRBD1 (6 bases). CDR3 size: 14 residues. V shed 4 bases and J shed 2 bases, with 11 bases lying between them. Germline V gene data show CDR1 as SEHNR and CDR2 as FQNEAQ (reference sequence). The CDR3 region is CASSSRDTNYGYTF. The CDR3 nucleotides read TGTGCCAGCAGCTCCCGGGACACCAACTATGGCTACACCTTC.

The chain couples TRBV2 to TRBJ1-2; D gene uncertain. The length of the CDR3 is 11 residues. Germline V gene data show CDR1 as SNHLY and CDR2 as FYNNEI. Trimming removed 3 bases from V and 7 bases from J, with 6 bases in between. In DNA form, the CDR3 reads TGTGCCAGCAGTGATGGTCCTGGCTACACCTTC. Encoded protein: CASSDGPGYTF.

In this sample, this clone turned up once. The CDR3 sequence is CASSLGQRRSYNEQFF. CDR3 sequence (DNA): TGTGCCAGCAGCTTGGGACAGAGAAGGTCCTACAATGAGCAGTTCTTC. The rearrangement uses TRBV5-4 and TRBJ2-1, with D maybe TRBD1 (5 bases). V was pared by 0 bases and J by 1 base, with 11 bases between. CDR3 length: 16 residues. Germline V gene sequence: CDR1 SGHNT, CDR2 YYREEE (reference sequence).

This chain links TRBV5-6 with TRBJ2-7, with TRBD1 as a possible D gene (6 bases). V shed 0 bases and J shed 1 base, with 14 bases lying between them. This CDR3 is 16 amino acids long. Germline V gene lookup returns CDR1 SGHDT and CDR2 YYEEEE. CDR3 sequence (DNA): TGTGCCAGCAGCTTGGAGCTCAGGGGCGCGTCCTACGAGCAGTACTTC. This translates into CASSLELRGASYEQYF.

This clone has more than one count but fewer than ten. The chain carries TRBV27 and TRBJ2-6; D is unclear. Germline V gene lookup returns CDR1 MNHEY and CDR2 SMNVEV (reference sequence). The CDR3 runs to 13 residues. Deletions cut 7 bases from V and 0 bases from J, with 4 bases between. CDR3 in amino acids: CASIHSGANVLTF. The CDR3 nucleotides are TGTGCCAGCATTCACTCTGGGGCCAACGTCCTGACTTTC.

The chain carries TRBV29-1 and TRBJ2-5; 10 bases are shared with TRBD2. This CDR3 has 14 residues. Germline-derived CDR1 and CDR2 are SQVTM and ANQGSEA. V lost 8 bases to trimming and J lost 2 bases; unmatched junction nucleotides: 8. In DNA, the CDR3 is TGCAGCTCTTCTAGCGGGGGCTTTCAAGAGACCCAGTACTTC. Amino acid sequence: CSSSSGGFQETQYF.

V usage is TRBV4-1 and J usage is TRBJ2-6, with 10 bases matching TRBD2. CDR1 is MGHRA, CDR2 YSYEKL, per germline. V lost 6 bases and J lost 4; bases outside the gene matches: 12. This CDR3 comprises 18 residues. The CDR3 spells CASRPIGAGGKGANVLTF. As DNA, the CDR3 is TGCGCCAGCAGACCCATAGGAGCGGGGGGGAAAGGGGCCAACGTCCTGACTTTC.

The J gene is TRBJ2-6, the V gene TRBV7-2; D is unclear. The ends were cut back, 2 bases at V and 0 bases at J, with 5 bases in the middle. In germline, CDR1 is SGHTA, CDR2 FQGNSA. This CDR3 spans 15 amino acids. In DNA form, the CDR3 reads TGTGCCAGCAGCTTACCCAGCTCTGGGGCCAACGTCCTGACTTTC. It yields the protein CASSLPSSGANVLTF.

This chain uses TRBV5-6 with TRBJ1-1; TRBD1 aligns across 9 bases. Germline CDR1 is SGHDT and CDR2 is YYEEEE. The CDR3 has 15 residues. The ends lost 4 bases at V and 1 base at J; junction bases unmatched: 5. As DNA, the CDR3 is TGTGCCAGCAGCCTACGGGACAGGGCGAACACTGAAGCTTTCTTT. Its protein product is CASSLRDRANTEAFF. The complete variable domain, with remaining parts taken from reference TRBV5-6 and TRBJ1-1, reads DAGVTQSPTHLIKTRGQQVTLRCSPKSGHDTVSWYQQALGQGPQFIFQYYEEEERQRGNFPDRFSGHQFPNYSSELNVNALLLGDSALYLCASSLRDRANTEAFFGQGTRLTVV.

This chain joins TRBV30 and TRBJ2-7; possible D gene TRBD1, 5 bases. The CDR3 contains 13 residues. V was cut by 4 bases and J by 0 bases, with 10 bases left in between. CDR1 and CDR2 from the germline V gene are GTSNPN and SVGIG (reference sequence). The CDR3 bases are TGTGCCTGGACTGACAGCTACTCCTACGAGCAGTACTTC. Translating it yields CAWTDSYSYEQYF.

The table lists this clone with a few counts. The J gene is TRBJ2-1, the V gene TRBV2; 9 bases map to TRBD2. The germline V gene encodes CDR1 SNHLY and CDR2 FYNNEI. This CDR3 is 18 amino acids long. V lost 1 base to trimming and J lost 9 bases; unmatched junction nucleotides: 16. CDR3 in DNA: TGTGCCAGCAGTGAAGGCGGGGGGGCCGGGTATTTGGTTGGTGAGCAGTTCTTC. Amino acid sequence: CASSEGGGAGYLVGEQFF.

The rearrangement uses TRBV27 and TRBJ1-1; D gene ambiguous. Trimming removed 4 bases from V and 3 bases from J, with 9 bases in between. The length of the CDR3 is 13 residues. The germline V gene has CDR1 MNHEY and CDR2 SMNVEV (reference sequence). In DNA form, the CDR3 reads TGTGCCAGCAGTTCCCGTCTCGACACTGAAGCTTTCTTT. Translating gives CASSSRLDTEAFF.

This chain joins TRBV27 and TRBJ2-7; D is unclear. This CDR3 is 13 amino acids long. CDR1 is MNHEY, CDR2 SMNVEV, per germline (reference sequence). Trimming shortened V by 2 bases and J by 2 bases, and 7 bases separated the two germline ends. DNA of the CDR3: TGTGCCAGCAGTTTAGTGGGGACCTACGAGCAGTACTTC. Translation: CASSLVGTYEQYF.

The sample holds a few counts of this clone. The chain combines TRBV23-1 with TRBJ2-7, with D possibly matching TRBD1 (5 bases). TRBV23-1 is recorded as an ORF, its role being uncertain. CDR3 length equals 20 residues. Trimming took off 4 bases at V and 0 bases at J, with 28 bases between the two ends. The CDR3 here is CASSPRSPQGFGRSSYEQYF. CDR3 coding DNA: TGCGCCAGCAGTCCTCGCTCCCCTCAGGGTTTTGGCAGGAGCTCCTACGAGCAGTACTTC.